This T cell receptor beta chain appears in the sequencing data of a study of blood T cell repertoires in COVID-19. Study-level information: COVID-19 samples, acute and convalescent, were from the United States, Italy and Spain. The analysed material was cDNA or gDNA that came from T cells, B-cell-depleted T cells, or PBMCs.

How the authors handled the data: For nucleated cells, counts were estimated from reference gene primer amplification. Only in-frame clones appear in the TCRdb table, and some are missing; sequencing was by immunoSEQ multiplex PCR. Clone size and V and J calls were adopted from that table, with D and trimming inferred from the DNA. The sample shows about 92,000 clones, over 80% of them seen only once. Germline assignment: CDR1 SGHDT and CDR2 YYEEEE. The CDR3 extends over 13 amino acids. V shed 0 bases and J shed 3 bases, with 7 bases lying between them. V gene TRBV5-6 combines with J gene TRBJ2-7; D not resolved. Specimen: peripheral blood. This TCR came from a human donor with active COVID-19. The donor label of this sample is uncertain. CDR3: CASSLDSYYEQYF. CDR3 in DNA: TGTGCCAGCAGCTTGGACAGCTACTACGAGCAGTACTTC.